Listed here are 4 T cell receptor beta chains from one sample, sequenced in a study of blood T cell repertoires in COVID-19. Only in-frame clones appear in the TCRdb table, and some are missing; sequencing was by immunoSEQ multiplex PCR. This sample carries roughly 250,000 clones, roughly nine tenths of them seen once, and the ten largest clones take around 1.3%. Sequencing was done on a sample of PBMCs or T cells enriched from blood (not recorded which). All receptors derive from a human donor in a cohort exposed to, infected with or recovered from COVID-19 (not recorded which). The donor label of this sample is uncertain.

A single count supports this clone. V is TRBV6-5 and J is TRBJ1-1; D remains unclear. CDR1 MNHEY and CDR2 SVGAGI come from the germline V gene. CDR3 length: 13 amino acids. Trimming shortened V by 6 bases and J by 3 bases, and 11 bases separated the two germline ends. CDR3 residues: CASRLTTYTEAFF. The CDR3 DNA is TGTGCCAGCAGGCTAACTACTTACACTGAAGCTTTCTTT.

The rearrangement joins TRBV10-1 to TRBJ1-2; D remains unclear. Trimming cost V 7 bases and J 4 bases, with 22 bases left between them. Looked up from germline, CDR1 is WNHNN and CDR2 is SYGVQD (reference sequence). The length of the CDR3 is 16 residues. For the CDR3, the DNA is TGCGCCAGCACCGAGGAGGAGAGGTCCGTCTGCTATGGCTACACCTTC. Translation gives CASTEEERSVCYGYTF.

This clone was detected only once. This chain connects TRBV18 to TRBJ2-5; D not resolved. V was clipped by 3 bases and J by 3 bases, with 11 bases between them. Germline V gene lookup returns CDR1 KGHSH and CDR2 LQKENI. The length of the CDR3 is 14 residues. This CDR3 is CASSPLPQEETQYF. In nucleotides, the CDR3 is TGTGCCAGCTCACCTCTCCCCCAGGAAGAGACCCAGTACTTC.

This clone was picked up a small number of times. The chain couples TRBV4-3 to TRBJ1-1; no clear D gene. Trimming took off 0 bases at V and 4 bases at J, with 12 bases between the two ends. There are 15 residues in the CDR3. Germline V gene sequence: CDR1 LGHNA, CDR2 YSLEER. The CDR3 loop reads CASSQESGVGTEAFF. In DNA form, the CDR3 reads TGCGCCAGCAGCCAAGAGAGCGGGGTGGGCACTGAAGCTTTCTTT.